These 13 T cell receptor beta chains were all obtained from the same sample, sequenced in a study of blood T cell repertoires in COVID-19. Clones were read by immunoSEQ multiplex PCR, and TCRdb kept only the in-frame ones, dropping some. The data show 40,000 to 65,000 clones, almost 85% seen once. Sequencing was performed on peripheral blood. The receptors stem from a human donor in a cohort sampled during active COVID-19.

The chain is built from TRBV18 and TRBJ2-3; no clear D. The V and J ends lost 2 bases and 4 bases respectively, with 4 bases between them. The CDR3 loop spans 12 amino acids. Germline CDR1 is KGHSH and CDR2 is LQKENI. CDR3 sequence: CASSPIADTQYF. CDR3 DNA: TGTGCCAGCTCACCAATCGCAGATACGCAGTATTTT.

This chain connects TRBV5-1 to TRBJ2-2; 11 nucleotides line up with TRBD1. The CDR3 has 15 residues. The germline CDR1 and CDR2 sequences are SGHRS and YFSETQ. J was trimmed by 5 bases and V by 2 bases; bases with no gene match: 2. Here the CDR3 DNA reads TGCGCCAGCAGCTTTGGGACAGGGGGGACCGGGGAGCTGTTTTTT. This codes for CASSFGTGGTGELFF.

CDR3: CASSEHWRGLSNQPQHF. For the CDR3, the DNA is TGTGCCAGCAGTGAACATTGGAGAGGCCTTAGCAATCAGCCCCAGCATTTT. V gene TRBV6-1 combines with J gene TRBJ1-5; D uncertain. Trimming removed 2 bases at V and 0 bases at J, with 14 bases between. The germline V gene has CDR1 MNHNS and CDR2 SASEGT. This CDR3 is built from 17 residues.

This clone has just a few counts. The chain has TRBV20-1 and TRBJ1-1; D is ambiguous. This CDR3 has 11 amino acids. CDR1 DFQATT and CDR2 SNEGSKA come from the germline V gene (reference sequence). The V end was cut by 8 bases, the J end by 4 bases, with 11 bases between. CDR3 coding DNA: TGCAGTCGCCAGAGAGGCACTGAAGCTTTCTTT. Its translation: CSRQRGTEAFF.

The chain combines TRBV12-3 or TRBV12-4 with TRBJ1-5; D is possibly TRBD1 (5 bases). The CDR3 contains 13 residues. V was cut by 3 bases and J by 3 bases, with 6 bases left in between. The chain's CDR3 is CASSLTDNQPQHF. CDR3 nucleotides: TGTGCCAGCAGTTTGACAGACAATCAGCCCCAGCATTTT.

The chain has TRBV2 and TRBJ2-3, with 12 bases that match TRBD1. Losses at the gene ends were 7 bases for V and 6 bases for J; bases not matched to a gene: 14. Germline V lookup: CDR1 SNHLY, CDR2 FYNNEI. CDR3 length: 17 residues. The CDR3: CASNEGQGALRGDTQYF. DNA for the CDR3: TGTGCCAGCAACGAGGGACAGGGGGCTCTCCGAGGTGATACGCAGTATTTT. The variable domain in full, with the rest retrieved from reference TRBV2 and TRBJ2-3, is EPEVTQTPSHQVTQMGQEVILRCVPISNHLYFYWYRQILGQKVEFLVSFYNNEISEKSEIFDDQFSVERPDGSNFTLKIRSTKLEDSAMYFCASNEGQGALRGDTQYFGPGTRLTVL.

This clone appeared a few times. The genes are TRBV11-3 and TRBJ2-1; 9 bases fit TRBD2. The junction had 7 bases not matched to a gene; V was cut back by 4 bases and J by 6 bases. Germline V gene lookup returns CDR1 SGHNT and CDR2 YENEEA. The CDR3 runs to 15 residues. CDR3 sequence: CASSSQRGASNEQFF. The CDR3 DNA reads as TGTGCCAGCAGCTCCCAGCGGGGGGCCTCCAATGAGCAGTTCTTC.

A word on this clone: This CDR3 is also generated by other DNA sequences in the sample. In nucleotides, the CDR3 is TGCGCCAGCAGCTTGAGGGGAGGCACTGAAGCTTTCTTT. It is translated as CASSLRGGTEAFF. The chain employs TRBV5-1 and TRBJ1-1, with a weak D call TRBD1 (5 bases). This CDR3 is built from 13 residues. V shed 1 base and J shed 4 bases, with 8 bases lying between them. Germline CDR1 is SGHRS and CDR2 is YFSETQ.

The DNA for the CDR3 is TGTGCCAGTAGTGCTGGACAGATCACTGAAGCTTTCTTT. Residues: CASSAGQITEAFF. The rearrangement joins TRBV19 to TRBJ1-1; a possible D gene is TRBD1 (6 bases). This CDR3 region has 13 residues. Trimming took off 5 bases at V and 4 bases at J, with 11 bases between the two ends. CDR1 is LNHDA, CDR2 SQIVND, per germline (reference sequence).

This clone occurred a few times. The CDR3 sequence is CAISEAANEQFF. As DNA, the CDR3 is TGTGCCATCAGTGAAGCCGCCAATGAGCAGTTCTTC. The chain carries TRBV10-3 and TRBJ2-1; D is ambiguous. This CDR3 region has 12 residues. With 3 bases removed from V and 6 bases from J, the gap between germline ends came to 6 bases. Germline V gene data show CDR1 as ENHRY and CDR2 as SYGVKD.

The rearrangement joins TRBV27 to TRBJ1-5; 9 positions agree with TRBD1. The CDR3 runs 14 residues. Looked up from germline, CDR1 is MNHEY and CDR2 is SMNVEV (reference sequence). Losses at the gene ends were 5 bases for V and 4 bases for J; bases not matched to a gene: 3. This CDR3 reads CASSPGTGNQPQHF. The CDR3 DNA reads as TGTGCCAGCAGTCCCGGGACAGGGAATCAGCCCCAGCATTTT.

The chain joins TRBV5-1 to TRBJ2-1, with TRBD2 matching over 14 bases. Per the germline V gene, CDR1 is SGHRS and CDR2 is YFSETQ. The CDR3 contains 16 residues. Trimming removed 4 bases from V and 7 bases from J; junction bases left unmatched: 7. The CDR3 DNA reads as TGCGCCAGCAGCCCCGGGACTAGCGGGGGCTGGAATGAGCAGTTCTTC. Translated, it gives CASSPGTSGGWNEQFF.

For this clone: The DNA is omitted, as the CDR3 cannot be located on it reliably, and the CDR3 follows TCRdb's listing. CDR3 sequence: CASSTSTAYEQYF. The chain is built from TRBV27 and TRBJ2-7; no check of the table's D call, TRBD1, against the DNA was made. Germline V CDR1 and CDR2: MNHEY, SMNVEV (reference sequence). 13 amino acids form the CDR3, both terminal residues included.